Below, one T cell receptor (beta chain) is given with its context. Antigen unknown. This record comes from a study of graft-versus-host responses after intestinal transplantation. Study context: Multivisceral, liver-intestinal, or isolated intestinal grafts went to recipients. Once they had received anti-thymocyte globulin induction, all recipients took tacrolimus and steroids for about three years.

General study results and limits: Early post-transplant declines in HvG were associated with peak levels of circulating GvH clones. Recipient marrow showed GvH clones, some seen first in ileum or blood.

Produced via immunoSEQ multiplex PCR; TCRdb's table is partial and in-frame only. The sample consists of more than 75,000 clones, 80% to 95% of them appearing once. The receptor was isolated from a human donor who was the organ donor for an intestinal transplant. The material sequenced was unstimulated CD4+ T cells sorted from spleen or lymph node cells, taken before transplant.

CDR3 amino acids: CASSEGNRGYGYTF. The CDR3 DNA is TGTGCCAGCAGTGAAGGGAATCGAGGGTATGGCTACACCTTC. The chain recombines TRBV6-5 with TRBJ1-2; D remains unclear. Germline CDR1 and CDR2: MNHEY and SVGAGI. Trimming removed 5 bases from V and 5 bases from J, with 15 bases in between. The CDR3 sequence is 14 residues long.